Below are 7 T cell receptor beta chains sequenced from a single sample in a study of T-cell memory formation after mild COVID-19. TCRdb recomputed calls from the 5' RACE reads with MiXCR, one row per CDR3 protein. The data show almost 550,000 distinct CDR3 sequences, roughly 20% seen once. The sample taken for sequencing was PBMCs or a T cell subset sorted from them (not recorded which). The source is an adult woman who had mild COVID-19 (a few samples of this study predate the infection). Cell type and time point are not known.

In this sample, this clonotype turned up a few times. V usage is TRBV4-1 and J usage is TRBJ2-7, with 8 bases aligning to TRBD1. J lost 6 bases, V lost 1 base, and 11 bases had no gene match. The CDR3 is 16 residues long. Germline V gene sequence: CDR1 MGHRA, CDR2 YSYEKL. Here the CDR3 reads CASSQGSLTGVREQYF. The CDR3 DNA sequence: TGCGCCAGCAGCCAAGGGTCCCTGACAGGGGTACGCGAGCAGTACTTC.

V is TRBV25-1 and J is TRBJ2-5; D is tentatively TRBD1 or TRBD2 (6 bases each). Germline CDR1 is MGHDK and CDR2 is SYGVNS. V was clipped by 5 bases and J by 9 bases, with 25 bases between them. The CDR3 has 16 amino acids. DNA for the CDR3: TGTGCCAGCAGTCAGACAGGCTTCGAGGGTAGGGGGGCCCAGTACTTC. It is translated as CASSQTGFEGRGAQYF.

The gene calls are TRBV10-3 and TRBJ2-1; 9 bases map to TRBD1. Germline CDR1 ENHRY, CDR2 SYGVKD. With 4 bases clipped from V and 8 bases from J, the junction kept 9 bases outside the gene matches. CDR3 length: 15 residues. The CDR3 DNA reads as TGTGCCATCAGTGGCGCGGACAGGGGATCGCATGAGCAGTTCTTC. This encodes CAISGADRGSHEQFF.

This clonotype was counted a few times. The chain joins TRBV3-1 to TRBJ2-3; 7 bases map to TRBD2. The junction had 7 bases not matched to a gene; V was cut back by 1 base and J by 3 bases. CDR3 length: 16 residues. Germline V lookup: CDR1 LGHDT, CDR2 YNNKEL (reference sequence). The CDR3 coding sequence is TGTGCCAGCAGCCAAGCGTCCGCGGGAGCGACAGATACGCAGTATTTT. This encodes CASSQASAGATDTQYF.

CDR3 in amino acids: CASSRGTASNQPQHF. The DNA for the CDR3 is TGTGCCAGCAGCCGCGGGACGGCCAGCAATCAGCCCCAGCATTTT. The J gene is TRBJ1-5, the V gene TRBV7-6; perhaps TRBD1 as D (5 bases). Germline assignment: CDR1 SGHVS and CDR2 FNYEAQ. The V end was cut by 5 bases, the J end by 1 base, with 12 bases between. The length of the CDR3 is 15 residues. The variable domain in full, completed from reference TRBV7-6 and TRBJ1-5, reads GAGVSQSPRYKVTKRGQDVALRCDPISGHVSLYWYRQALGQGPEFLTYFNYEAQQDKSGLPNDRFSAERPEGSISTLTIQRTEQRDSAMYRCASSRGTASNQPQHFGDGTRLSIL.

This sequence joins TRBV27 and TRBJ1-2; TRBD1 is a possible D gene (5 bases). The CDR3 sequence is 13 residues long. The V and J ends lost 3 bases and 6 bases respectively, with 11 bases between them. CDR1 and CDR2 (germline): MNHEY, SMNVEV (reference sequence). The CDR3 nucleotides are TGTGCCAGCAGTTTTTCCAGGGTTAATGGCTACACCTTC. Its protein is CASSFSRVNGYTF.

In DNA form, the CDR3 reads TGTGCCAGCAGCCACCCCCGGGGCAATGAGCAGTTCTTC. Translation gives CASSHPRGNEQFF. V and J are TRBV11-2 and TRBJ2-1, with D perhaps TRBD2 (5 bases). V lost 5 bases and J lost 6, with 11 bases in between. In germline, CDR1 is SGHAT, CDR2 FQNNGV. This CDR3 spans 13 amino acids.